The entry below describes one T cell receptor beta chain. This entry belongs to a study of human T cells and chemical hapten exposure. Overall study: DPC (0.01%) was patch tested on the upper back and read at 6 days. Diagnoses of alopecia areata, totalis or universalis occurred in mostly female patients.

V was cut by 8 bases and J by 3 bases, with 16 bases left in between. The V gene's germline CDR1 is SEHNR and CDR2 FQNEAQ (reference sequence). CDR3 length: 14 amino acids. Per the original data handling: There were a median of roughly 100,000 TCRs per sample, with a range from roughly 20,000 to 750,000. TCRdb reprocessed the RACE reads via MiXCR and lists one record per CDR3 protein. Clone size and V and J calls follow TCRdb, not the original study. The repertoire holds 350,000 to 400,000 distinct CDR3 sequences, with 5% to 6.5% as singletons. The time point denotes: pre-sensitization, week 0. The treatment: therapeutic diphenylcyclopropenone sensitization with weekly scalp DPC. Prior to each patch test being applied, blood was drawn.

The input for sequencing was whole blood, taken in connection with sensitization to the hapten diphenylcyclopropenone (DPC). This chain connects TRBV7-9 to TRBJ1-1; D is perhaps TRBD1 (5 bases). The clonotype was recovered from a woman aged 45-65 years with alopecia areata. Some clones in this sample may be carry-over from other donors' samples. Here the CDR3 DNA reads TGTGCCAGCCTCGTCGGGGCGGCGTACACTGAAGCTTTCTTT. This codes for CASLVGAAYTEAFF.